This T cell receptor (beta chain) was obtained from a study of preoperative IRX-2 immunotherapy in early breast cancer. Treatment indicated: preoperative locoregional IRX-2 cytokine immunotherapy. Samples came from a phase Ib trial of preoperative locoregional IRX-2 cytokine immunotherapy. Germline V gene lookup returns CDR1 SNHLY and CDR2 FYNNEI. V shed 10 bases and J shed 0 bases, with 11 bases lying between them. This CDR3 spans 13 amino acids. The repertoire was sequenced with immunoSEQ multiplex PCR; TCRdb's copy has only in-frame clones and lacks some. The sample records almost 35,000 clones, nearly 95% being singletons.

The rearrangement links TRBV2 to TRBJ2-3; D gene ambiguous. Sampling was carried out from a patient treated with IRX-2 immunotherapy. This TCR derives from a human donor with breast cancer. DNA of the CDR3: TGTGCCACCGGGCCGTACAGCACAGATACGCAGTATTTT. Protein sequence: CATGPYSTDTQYF.